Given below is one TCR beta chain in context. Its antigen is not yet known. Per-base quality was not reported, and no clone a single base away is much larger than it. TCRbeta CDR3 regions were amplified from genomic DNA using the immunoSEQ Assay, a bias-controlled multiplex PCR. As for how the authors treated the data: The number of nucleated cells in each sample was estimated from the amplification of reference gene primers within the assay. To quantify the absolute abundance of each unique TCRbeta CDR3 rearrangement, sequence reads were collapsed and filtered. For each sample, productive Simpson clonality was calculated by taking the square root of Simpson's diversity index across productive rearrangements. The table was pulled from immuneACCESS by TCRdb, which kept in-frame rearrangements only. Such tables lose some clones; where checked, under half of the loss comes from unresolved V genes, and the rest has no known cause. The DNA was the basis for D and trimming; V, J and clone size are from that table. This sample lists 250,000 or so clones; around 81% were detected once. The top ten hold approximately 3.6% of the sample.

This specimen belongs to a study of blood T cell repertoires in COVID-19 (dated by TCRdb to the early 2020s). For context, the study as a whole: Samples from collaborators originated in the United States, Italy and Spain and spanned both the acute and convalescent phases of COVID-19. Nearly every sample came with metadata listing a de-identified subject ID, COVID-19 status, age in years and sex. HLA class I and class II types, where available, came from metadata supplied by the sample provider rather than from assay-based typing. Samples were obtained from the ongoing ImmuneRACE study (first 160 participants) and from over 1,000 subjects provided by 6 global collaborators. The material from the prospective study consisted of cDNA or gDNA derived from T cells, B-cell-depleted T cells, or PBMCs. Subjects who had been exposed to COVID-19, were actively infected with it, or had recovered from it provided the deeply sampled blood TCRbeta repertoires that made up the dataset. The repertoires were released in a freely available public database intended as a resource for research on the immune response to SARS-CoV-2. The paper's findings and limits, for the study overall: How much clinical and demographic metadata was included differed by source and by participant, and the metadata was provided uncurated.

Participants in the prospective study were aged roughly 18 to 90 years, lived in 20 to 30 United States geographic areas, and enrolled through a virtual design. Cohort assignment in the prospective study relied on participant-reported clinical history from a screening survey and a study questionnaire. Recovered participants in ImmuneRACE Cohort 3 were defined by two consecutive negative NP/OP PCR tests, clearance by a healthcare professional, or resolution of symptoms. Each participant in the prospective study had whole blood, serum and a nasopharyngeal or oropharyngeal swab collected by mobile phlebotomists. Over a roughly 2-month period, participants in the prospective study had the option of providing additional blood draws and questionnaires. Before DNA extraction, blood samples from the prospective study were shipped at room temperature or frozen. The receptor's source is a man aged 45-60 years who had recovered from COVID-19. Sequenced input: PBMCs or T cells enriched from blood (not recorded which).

The CDR3 protein: CASSFLQGSVDTGELFF. The nucleotides are TGTGCCAGCAGCTTCTTGCAGGGGTCGGTGGACACCGGGGAGCTGTTTTTT. This chain joins TRBV5-5 to TRBJ2-2; the D gene is possibly TRBD1, with 6 bases matching. The CDR3, cysteine through phenylalanine, is 17 amino acids long. Only CDR3 DNA is held: 51 bases, read in frame from base 1. CDR1 is given as SGHKS and CDR2 as YYEKEE, both from the germline V gene (reference sequence). V sheds 2 bases and J sheds 3 bases, leaving 17 bases between their ends.